The clone carrying this T cell receptor (beta chain) was picked up a small number of times. Its antigen is still unknown. This sample is drawn from a study of T-cell reconstitution after alpha-beta-depleted transplantation in children. As it was prepared, the TCRbeta library received unique molecular identifiers. TCRdb passed the PCR reads through MiXCR, listing each CDR3 protein once. The sample has 200,000 to 250,000 distinct CDR3 sequences, 5.5% to 7% seen once. Study-level points and caveats: Expanded graft clones numbering several hundred reportedly gave rise to alpha-beta T cells about two months after transplant. The origin of high day-60 TCRbeta diversity in some patients lay in surviving recipient T cells and thymic progenitors. By one year post-transplant, T-cell counts and diversity largely arose from T cells that were newly produced.

The CDR3 sequence is 13 residues long. V lost 3 bases, J lost 3 bases, and 9 bases lay in between. Germline CDR1 KGHSH, CDR2 LQKENI. The clonotype comes from a boy aged 2 to 10 with acute lymphoblastic leukemia, due to receive a stem cell transplant. V gene TRBV18 combines with J gene TRBJ2-7; D ambiguous. The starting material was PBMCs, obtained before TCRalphabeta/CD19-depleted stem cell transplant. The CDR3 DNA reads as TGTGCCAGCTCACCTCCAAATATCTACGAGCAGTACTTC. Translating gives CASSPPNIYEQYF. The full variable domain, in which reference TRBV18 and TRBJ2-7 provide the parts outside the CDR3, is NAGVMQNPRHLVRRRGQEARLRCSPMKGHSHVYWYRQLPEEGLKFMVYLQKENIIDESGMPKERFSAEFPKEGPSILRIQQVVRGDSAAYFCASSPPNIYEQYFGPGTRLTVT.